The sequence of this T cell receptor beta chain was determined in a study of T cells in localized non-small cell lung cancer. Study results and limitations: Of the tissues analyzed, uninvolved adjacent lung showed maximal T cell clonality, greater than tumor. Heterogeneity remains possible because sequencing was limited to only one tumor region. A median of approximately 60 of the top 100 tumor clones appeared in adjacent lung, which was paired and uninvolved.

Comments on this clone: Its specificity is not known.

The CDR3 sequence is 16 residues long. Germline V gives CDR1 LNHDA, CDR2 SQIVND (reference sequence). After removal of 5 bases from V and 10 bases from J, the junction contained 11 bases not matched to a gene. Libraries were prepared by immunoSEQ multiplex PCR; TCRdb keeps only in-frame clonotypes and omits some of them. This table holds some 5,200 clones, 55% found once. Sequencing used lymph node tissue, obtained before any cancer treatment. This receptor was taken from a male donor at least 60 years old with stage I squamous cell lung carcinoma. The chain has TRBV19 and TRBJ2-1; 13 positions match TRBD2. The CDR3 is CASSFGTSGIPREQFF. The CDR3 nucleotides read TGTGCCAGTAGTTTCGGGACTAGCGGGATCCCCCGGGAGCAGTTCTTC. The variable domain in full, completed from reference TRBV19 and TRBJ2-1, reads DGGITQSPKYLFRKEGQNVTLSCEQNLNHDAMYWYRQDPGQGLRLIYYSQIVNDFQKGDIAEGYSVSREKKESFPLTVTSAQKNPTAFYLCASSFGTSGIPREQFFGPGTRLTVL.